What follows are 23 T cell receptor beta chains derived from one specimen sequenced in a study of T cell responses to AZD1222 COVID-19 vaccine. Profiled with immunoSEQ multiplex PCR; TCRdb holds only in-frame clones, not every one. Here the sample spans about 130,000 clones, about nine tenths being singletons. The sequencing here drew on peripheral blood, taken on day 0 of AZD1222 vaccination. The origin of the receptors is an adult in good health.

The CDR3 protein is CASSSTTGISYEQYF. The CDR3 coding sequence is TGTGCCAGCAGCAGTACGACTGGGATCTCCTACGAGCAGTACTTC. The rearrangement links TRBV7-6 to TRBJ2-7; D uncertain. This CDR3 has 15 amino acids. The V gene lost 5 bases and the J gene lost 0 bases, with 14 bases spanning the gap. CDR1 and CDR2 from the germline V gene are SGHVS and FNYEAQ.

The CDR3, as DNA: TGTGCCAGCAGCCACCACAGGGGGGAAGCTGAAGCTTTCTTT. Protein sequence: CASSHHRGEAEAFF. The chain uses TRBV4-2 and TRBJ1-1; 8 bases are shared with TRBD1. CDR1 and CDR2 from the germline V gene are LGHNA and YNFKEQ. V lost 3 bases to trimming and J lost 6 bases; unmatched junction nucleotides: 6. There are 14 residues in the CDR3.

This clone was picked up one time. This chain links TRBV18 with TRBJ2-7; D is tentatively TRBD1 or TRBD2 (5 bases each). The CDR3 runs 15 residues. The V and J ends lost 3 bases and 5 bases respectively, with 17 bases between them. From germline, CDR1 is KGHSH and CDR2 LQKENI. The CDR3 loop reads CASSPNSGTAHEQYF. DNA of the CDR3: TGTGCCAGCTCACCTAACTCCGGGACGGCCCACGAGCAGTACTTC.

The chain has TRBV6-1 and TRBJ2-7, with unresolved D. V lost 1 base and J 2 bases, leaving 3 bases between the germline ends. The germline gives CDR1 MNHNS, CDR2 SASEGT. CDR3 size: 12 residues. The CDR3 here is CASSEGTYEQYF. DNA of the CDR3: TGTGCCAGCAGTGAAGGGACCTACGAGCAGTACTTC.

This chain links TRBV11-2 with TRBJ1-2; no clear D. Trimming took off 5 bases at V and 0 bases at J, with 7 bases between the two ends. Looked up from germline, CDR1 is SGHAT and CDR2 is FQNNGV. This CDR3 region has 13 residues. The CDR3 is CASSIQPNYGYTF. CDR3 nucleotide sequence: TGTGCCAGCAGCATACAGCCTAACTATGGCTACACCTTC. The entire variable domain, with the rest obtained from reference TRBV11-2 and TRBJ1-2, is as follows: EAGVAQSPRYKIIEKRQSVAFWCNPISGHATLYWYQQILGQGPKLLIQFQNNGVVDDSQLPKDRFSAERLKGVDSTLKIQPAKLEDSAVYLCASSIQPNYGYTFGSGTRLTVV.

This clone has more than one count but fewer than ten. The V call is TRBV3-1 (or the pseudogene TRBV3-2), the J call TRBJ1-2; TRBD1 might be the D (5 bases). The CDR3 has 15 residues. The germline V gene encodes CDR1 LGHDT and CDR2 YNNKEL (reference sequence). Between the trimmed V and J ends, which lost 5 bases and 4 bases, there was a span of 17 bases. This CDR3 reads CASSNGAGSVYGYTF. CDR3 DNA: TGTGCCAGCAGCAATGGGGCGGGTTCCGTCTATGGCTACACCTTC.

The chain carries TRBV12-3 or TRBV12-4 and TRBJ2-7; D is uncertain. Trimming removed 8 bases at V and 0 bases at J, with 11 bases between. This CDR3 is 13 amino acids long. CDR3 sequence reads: CASGNSNSYEQYF. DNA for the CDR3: TGTGCCAGCGGAAACTCGAACTCCTACGAGCAGTACTTC.

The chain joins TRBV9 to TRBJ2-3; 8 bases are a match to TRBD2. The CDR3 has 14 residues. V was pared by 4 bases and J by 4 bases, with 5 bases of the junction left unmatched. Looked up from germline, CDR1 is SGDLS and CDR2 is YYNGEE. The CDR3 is CASSPSGGADTQYF. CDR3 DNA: TGTGCCAGCAGCCCCTCGGGAGGGGCAGATACGCAGTATTTT.

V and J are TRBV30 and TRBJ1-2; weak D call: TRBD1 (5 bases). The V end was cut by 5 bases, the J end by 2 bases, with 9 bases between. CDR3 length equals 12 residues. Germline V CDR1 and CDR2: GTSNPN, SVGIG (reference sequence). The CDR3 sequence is CAWDGGNYGYTF. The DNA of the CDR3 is TGTGCCTGGGATGGGGGGAACTATGGCTACACCTTC.

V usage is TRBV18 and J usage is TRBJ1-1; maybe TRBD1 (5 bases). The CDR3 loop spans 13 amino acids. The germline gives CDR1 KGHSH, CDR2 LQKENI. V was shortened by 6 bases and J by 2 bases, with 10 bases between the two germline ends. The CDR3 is CASSSGANTEAFF. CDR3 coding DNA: TGTGCCAGCTCCTCCGGGGCAAACACTGAAGCTTTCTTT.

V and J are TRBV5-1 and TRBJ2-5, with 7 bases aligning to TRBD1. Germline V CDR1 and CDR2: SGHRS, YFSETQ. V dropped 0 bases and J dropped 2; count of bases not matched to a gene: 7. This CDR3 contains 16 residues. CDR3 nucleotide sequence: TGCGCCAGCAGCTTGGCCGAGACAGGGTGGCAAGAGACCCAGTACTTC. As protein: CASSLAETGWQETQYF.

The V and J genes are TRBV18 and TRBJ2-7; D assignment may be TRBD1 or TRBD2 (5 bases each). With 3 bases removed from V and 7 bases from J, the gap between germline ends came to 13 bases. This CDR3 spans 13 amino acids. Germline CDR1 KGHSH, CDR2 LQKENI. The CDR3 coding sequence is TGTGCCAGCTCACCGGGGGATCTTCAGGAGCAGTACTTC. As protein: CASSPGDLQEQYF.

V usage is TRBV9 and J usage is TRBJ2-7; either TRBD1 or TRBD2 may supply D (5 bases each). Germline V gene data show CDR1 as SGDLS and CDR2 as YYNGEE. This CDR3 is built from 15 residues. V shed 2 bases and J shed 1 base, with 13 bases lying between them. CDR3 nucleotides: TGTGCCAGCAGCGTGGGTTCGGGGCAGTCCTACGAGCAGTACTTC. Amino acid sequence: CASSVGSGQSYEQYF.

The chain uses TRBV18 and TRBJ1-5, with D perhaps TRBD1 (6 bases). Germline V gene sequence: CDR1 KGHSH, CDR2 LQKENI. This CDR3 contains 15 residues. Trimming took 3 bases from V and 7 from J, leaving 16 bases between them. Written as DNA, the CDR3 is TGTGCCAGCTCACCTCTACAGGGACCTCGGCAGCCCCAGCATTTT. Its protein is CASSPLQGPRQPQHF.

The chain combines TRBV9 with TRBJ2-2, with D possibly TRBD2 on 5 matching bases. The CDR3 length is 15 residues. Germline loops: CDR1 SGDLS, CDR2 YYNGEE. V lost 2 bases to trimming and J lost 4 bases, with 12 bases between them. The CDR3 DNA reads TGTGCCAGCAGCGTCACGCCGGGGAGCACCGGGGAGCTGTTTTTT. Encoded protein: CASSVTPGSTGELFF.

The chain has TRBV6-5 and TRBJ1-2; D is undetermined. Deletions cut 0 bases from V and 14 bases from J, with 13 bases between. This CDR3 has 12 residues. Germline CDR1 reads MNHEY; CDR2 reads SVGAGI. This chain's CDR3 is CASSYSGGLGTF. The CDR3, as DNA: TGTGCCAGCAGTTACTCGGGTGGTCTGGGGACCTTC.

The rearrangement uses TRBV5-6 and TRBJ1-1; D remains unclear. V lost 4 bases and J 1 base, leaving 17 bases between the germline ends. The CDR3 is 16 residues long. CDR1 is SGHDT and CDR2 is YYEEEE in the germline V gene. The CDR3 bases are TGTGCCAGCAGCGCCCTCGGGGTGATGCCGAACACTGAAGCTTTCTTT. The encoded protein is CASSALGVMPNTEAFF.

DNA of the CDR3: TGTGCCAGTAGTATCGCTGGGACAGGGAATCAGCCCCAGCATTTT. Its translation: CASSIAGTGNQPQHF. The rearrangement uses TRBV19 and TRBJ1-5; 9 nucleotides align to TRBD1. The CDR3 has 15 amino acids. Trimming removed 3 bases from V and 4 bases from J; junction bases left unmatched: 4. The V gene's germline CDR1 is LNHDA and CDR2 SQIVND (reference sequence). The full variable domain, in which reference TRBV19 and TRBJ1-5 provide the parts outside the CDR3, is DGGITQSPKYLFRKEGQNVTLSCEQNLNHDAMYWYRQDPGQGLRLIYYSQIVNDFQKGDIAEGYSVSREKKESFPLTVTSAQKNPTAFYLCASSIAGTGNQPQHFGDGTRLSIL.

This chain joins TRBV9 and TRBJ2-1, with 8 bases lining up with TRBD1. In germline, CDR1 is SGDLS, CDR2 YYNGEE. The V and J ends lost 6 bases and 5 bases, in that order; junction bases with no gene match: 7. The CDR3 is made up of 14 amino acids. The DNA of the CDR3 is TGTGCCAGCACCAGCCTGACAGGGGACAATGAGCAGTTCTTC. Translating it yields CASTSLTGDNEQFF.

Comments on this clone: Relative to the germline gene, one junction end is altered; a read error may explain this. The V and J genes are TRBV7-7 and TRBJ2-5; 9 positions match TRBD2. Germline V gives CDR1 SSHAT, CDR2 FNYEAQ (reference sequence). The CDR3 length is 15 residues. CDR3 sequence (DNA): TGTGCTAGCAGCCCTATTAGCGGGGGTGGGAACACCCAGTACTTC. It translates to CASSPISGGGNTQYF.

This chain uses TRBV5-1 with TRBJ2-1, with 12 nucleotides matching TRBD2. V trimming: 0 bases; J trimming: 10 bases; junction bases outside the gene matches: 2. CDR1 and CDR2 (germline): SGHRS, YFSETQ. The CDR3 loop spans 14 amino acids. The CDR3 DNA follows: TGCGCCAGCAGCTTGGGACTAGCGGGGGAAGAGCAGTTCTTC. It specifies CASSLGLAGEEQFF.

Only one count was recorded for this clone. The CDR3 DNA sequence: TGTGCCAGCAGCCCCTTGGGGGGGAGCACAGATACGCAGTATTTT. This codes for CASSPLGGSTDTQYF. This sequence joins TRBV7-9 and TRBJ2-3; TRBD2 matches 7 bases. Losses at the gene ends were 5 bases for V and 0 bases for J; bases not matched to a gene: 5. CDR1 is SEHNR and CDR2 is FQNEAQ in the germline V gene (reference sequence). The length of the CDR3 is 15 residues.

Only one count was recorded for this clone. The CDR3 nucleotides read TGCGCCAGCAGCCAAGCGATGAAGAGACATTGGGTGGAAGAGACCCAGTACTTC. This encodes CASSQAMKRHWVEETQYF. This chain uses TRBV4-3 with TRBJ2-5; no firm D call. CDR1 and CDR2 from the germline V gene are LGHNA and YSLEER. The germline V and J ends were trimmed by 1 base and 3 bases, with 21 bases remaining between them. This CDR3 has 18 residues.